These T cell receptor beta chains were read from a single sample in a study of blood T cell repertoires in COVID-19. The repertoire was sequenced with immunoSEQ multiplex PCR; TCRdb's copy has only in-frame clones and lacks some. This table has fewer than 250,000 clones, 84% appearing once. Sequencing input: PBMCs or T cells enriched from blood (not recorded which). Receptors were obtained from a woman in her twenties or thirties who had been exposed to COVID-19. Both conserved end residues are part of each CDR3. The order of the fields is J gene, V gene, D gene, clone size, CDR3 DNA, CDR3 protein. D genes are given only for firm matches. Rows give clone size only sometimes, using once, few, many, or a class for an expanded clone.

TRBJ2-6 TRBV7-2 - - TGTGCCAGCAGCCAGACAGGAGCTCTGGGCTCTGGGGCCAACGTCCTGACTTTC CASSQTGALGSGANVLTF
TRBJ1-5 TRBV29-1 - once TGCAGCGTTGAAGTCAGTAGCAATCAGCCCCAGCATTTT CSVEVSSNQPQHF
TRBJ2-1 TRBV21-1 - few TGTGCCAGCAGCAAATCGTCAACTAGCGGGGGGGCGAGGGGTGACAATGAGCAGTTCTTC CASSKSSTSGGARGDNEQFF
TRBJ2-7 TRBV7-9 TRBD1 - TGTGCCAGCAGCTTAGGGAAGACGGACAGGTACTCCTACGAGCAGTACTTC CASSLGKTDRYSYEQYF
TRBJ2-2 TRBV24-1 - - TGTGCCACCAGTGTTGGAGCGAACACCGGGGAGCTGTTTTTT CATSVGANTGELFF
TRBJ1-4 TRBV5-4 TRBD1 - TGTGCCAGCAGCTTGGACCCGACAGGGGCTGGGGAAAAACTGTTTTTT CASSLDPTGAGEKLFF
TRBJ1-1 TRBV19 TRBD1 few TGTGCCAGTAGTCGGCAGGGGGGACAGAACACTGAAGCTTTCTTT CASSRQGGQNTEAFF
TRBJ2-5 TRBV5-1 TRBD2 - TGCGCCAGCAGCTCGGTACCCCTCCGGCGGGGGAAAGAGACCCAGTACTTC CASSSVPLRRGKETQYF
TRBJ2-3 TRBV7-9 TRBD2 - TGTGCCAGCAGCTTAGTTAACAGCGGGGCAAACACAGATACGCAGTATTTT CASSLVNSGANTDTQYF
TRBJ2-7 TRBV27 TRBD1 - TGTGCCAGCAGTCCGGGACAGGGACACTACGAGCAGTACTTC CASSPGQGHYEQYF
TRBJ1-3 TRBV3-1/TRBV3-2 TRBD1 - TGTGCCAGCAGCCAAAGGCCGACAGGGTCTGGAAACACCATATATTTT CASSQRPTGSGNTIYF
TRBJ2-7 TRBV7-2 - - TGTGCCAGCAGCCCCCGGGACAACCCCTACGAGCAGTACTTC CASSPRDNPYEQYF
TRBJ1-4 TRBV27 - - TGTGCCAGCAGTTTTGGCAGGGTGGCCCGGCGTGGTGAAAAACTGTTTTTT CASSFGRVARRGEKLFF
TRBJ1-1 TRBV13 - - TGTGCCAGCAGCTTTATGGGCGGCGGGGGGATCACCTTGAACATTGAAGCTTTCTTT CASSFMGGGGITLNIEAFF
TRBJ2-1 TRBV11-2 TRBD2 - TGTGCCAGCAGCGCCGGGGGGGCCTTCAATGAGCAGTTCTTC CASSAGGAFNEQFF
TRBJ1-2 TRBV12-3/TRBV12-4 - - TGTGCCAGCAGTCTCGGGACTGATGGCTACACCTTC CASSLGTDGYTF
TRBJ1-5 TRBV18 TRBD1 - TGTGCCAGCTCAACGGGGACAGCCTCCAATCAGCCCCAGCATTTT CASSTGTASNQPQHF
TRBJ2-1 TRBV4-3 TRBD2 - TGCGCCAGCAGCCAAGAGGCACTAGCGGCCCACAATGAGCAGTTCTTC CASSQEALAAHNEQFF
TRBJ1-2 TRBV29-1 - - TGCAGCGTTGAAGTGGGGGCTGGCCACACCTTC CSVEVGAGHTF
TRBJ2-2 TRBV6-6 TRBD2 - TGTGCCAGCAGTTACGAAGGCCGCGGGGGTCTGTTTTTT CASSYEGRGGLFF
TRBJ1-1 TRBV10-2 - - TGCGCCAGCAGTGATCCCGGAGGCACTGAAGCTTTCTTT CASSDPGGTEAFF
TRBJ1-1 TRBV6-5 - - TGTGCCAGCAACCCCCGCCGCGTGAACACTGAAGCTTTCTTT CASNPRRVNTEAFF
TRBJ1-1 TRBV2 TRBD1 - TGTGCCAGCAGCTTACAGGGGGCGAACACTGAAGCTTTCTTT CASSLQGANTEAFF
TRBJ2-7 TRBV5-4 - - TGTGCCAGCGGGTGGGCCGCCTCTACCTACGAGCAGTACTTC CASGWAASTYEQYF
TRBJ2-7 TRBV27 TRBD1 - TGTGCCAGCGCTGCCTCCGGGACAGGGGGTAGCGAGCAGTACTTC CASAASGTGGSEQYF
TRBJ2-1 TRBV3-1/TRBV3-2 TRBD2 - TGTGCCAGCAGCCCAGAACTAGCGGGGGACAATGAGCAGTTCTTC CASSPELAGDNEQFF
TRBJ1-1 TRBV5-1 - once TGCGCCAGCAGCCTTAGGAGGGACACTGAAGCTTTCTTT CASSLRRDTEAFF
TRBJ1-1 TRBV27 - - TGTGCCAGCAGTAGGGCCCTCGGAGGGCCAAACACTGAAGCTTTCTTT CASSRALGGPNTEAFF
TRBJ2-3 TRBV19 - - TGTGCCAGTAGCACTAAGCAAGGGAGCTACACAGATACGCAGTATTTT CASSTKQGSYTDTQYF
TRBJ1-5 TRBV18 - - TGTGCCAGCTCACCAGGACGGGGTTATAGCAATCAGCCCCAGCATTTT CASSPGRGYSNQPQHF
TRBJ1-1 TRBV29-1 - once TGCAGCGTTGGAGGGAGGGGGACTGAAGCTTTCTTT CSVGGRGTEAFF
TRBJ2-7 TRBV6-4 - - TGTGCCAGCAGTGTGGAGAGCTCACTGGGCTACGAGCAGTACTTC CASSVESSLGYEQYF
TRBJ2-7 TRBV6-5 - - TGTGCCAGCACCCCAGGCCCTTCCCGCTACGAGCAGTACTTC CASTPGPSRYEQYF
TRBJ2-6 TRBV15 - - TGTGCCACCAGCAGAGGACTCGGGGCCAACGTCCTGACTTTC CATSRGLGANVLTF
TRBJ1-3 TRBV6-5 - - TGTGCCAGCAGTTACGGGAGACCTGAGGTGGGAAACACCATATATTTT CASSYGRPEVGNTIYF
TRBJ1-1 TRBV13 - - TGTGCCAGCAGCTTAGGGCGGGGGGGTGAAGCTTTCTTT CASSLGRGGEAFF
TRBJ1-1 TRBV4-3 - - TGCGCCAGCAGCCAGGGGACACCCGGAACTGAAGCTTTCTTT CASSQGTPGTEAFF